This T cell receptor beta chain came from a study of T-cell reconstitution after alpha-beta-depleted transplantation in children. Study-wide findings and caveats: Diversity of TCRbeta at day 60 was high in some patients, arising from surviving recipient T cells and thymic progenitors.

Using unique molecular identifiers, the investigators prepared the TCRbeta library. TCRdb ran MiXCR on the PCR reads and lists one entry per CDR3 protein. The data hold some 350,000 distinct CDR3 sequences, with roughly 17% observed a single time. Notes on this clonotype: Its target is unknown.

Trimming removed 7 bases at V and 0 bases at J, with 13 bases between. The germline V gene encodes CDR1 MGHDK and CDR2 SYGVNS. This CDR3 has 15 residues. The clonotype originates from a male patient aged 2 to 10 who had a stem cell transplant for acute lymphoblastic leukemia, so the T cells may come from the graft donor. The chain is built from TRBV25-1 and TRBJ1-3; no reliable D call. Sequenced here: PBMCs, mostly from graft donor cells, sampled 360 days after TCRalphabeta/CD19-depleted stem cell transplant. CDR3 nucleotides: TGTGCCAGCATTCCCTCGGGCCGCTCTGGAAACACCATATATTTT. Protein: CASIPSGRSGNTIYF.